The clone carrying this T cell receptor (beta chain) was seen many times. These data are taken from a study of regulatory T cells in long-lasting Graves disease. Study background: Patients with new Graves' disease had used antithyroid drugs below 3 months.

The sample's time point: newly diagnosed GD, antithyroid drugs for less than 3 months. From PBMCs, RNA was extracted and then used to make the TCR library. Patients hailed from an endocrinology department in Xi'an, China. Combining iRepertoire HTBI primers with Arm-PCR of CDR3 regions, the authors built TCR beta libraries. TCRdb recomputed calls from the multiplex PCR reads with MiXCR, one row per CDR3 protein. Of 620,000 or so distinct CDR3 sequences listed, roughly 15% are singletons. The sample was also reused in another study, on T cells in Graves' hyperthyroidism and ophthalmopathy.

This receptor was taken from a woman in her 30s with Graves disease. Sequences were derived from peripheral blood mononuclear cells (PBMCs), sampled at new diagnosis, from a patient treated with antithyroid drugs.

The CDR3 reads CASSLTRWDGYTF. The CDR3 DNA reads TGTGCCAGCAGTTTAACCAGATGGGATGGCTACACCTTC. This chain uses TRBV27 with TRBJ1-2; D uncertain. V was pared by 2 bases and J by 6 bases, with 10 bases between. Germline CDR1 is MNHEY and CDR2 is SMNVEV (reference sequence). The CDR3 spans 13 residues.